The 27 T cell receptor beta chains given below trace back to one sample, sequenced in a study of read filtering for tumor transcriptome and immune sequencing. The library was built from 400 to 500 ng RNA with molecular barcoded adaptors for alpha/delta and beta/gamma chains. Via MiXCR, TCRdb re-called the reads, giving one row per CDR3 protein. Among about 40,000 distinct CDR3 sequences listed, about 13% were seen once. Sequenced: a population of CD138-negative cells sorted from bone marrow. Receptors were obtained from a donor at least 40 years old with multiple myeloma.

There are many counts of this clonotype. J is TRBJ2-3 and V is TRBV7-9, with D perhaps given as TRBD1 or TRBD2 (6 bases each). CDR3 length: 13 amino acids. V was cut by 5 bases and J by 4 bases, with 10 bases left in between. From germline, CDR1 is SEHNR and CDR2 FQNEAQ (reference sequence). Here the CDR3 reads CASSPRGPDTQYF. Written as DNA, the CDR3 is TGTGCCAGCAGCCCCCGGGGGCCAGATACGCAGTATTTT.

This clonotype has a count of ten or more. The chain joins TRBV20-1 to TRBJ2-5; no definite D call. Germline values: CDR1 DFQATT, CDR2 SNEGSKA (reference sequence). The CDR3 length is 11 residues. Trimming removed 6 bases at V and 7 bases at J, with 12 bases between. The CDR3 loop is CSAKDFWTQYF. CDR3 in DNA: TGCAGTGCCAAAGATTTTTGGACCCAGTACTTC.

For this clonotype: This may arise from a read error, as a much more abundant clone is one base away. The chain combines TRBV4-1 with TRBJ2-1, with TRBD1 matching 8 bases. In germline, CDR1 is MGHRA, CDR2 YSYEKL. J lost 8 bases, V lost 6 bases, and 9 bases had no gene match. The CDR3 extends over 14 amino acids. The CDR3 reads CASRGTGGRDEQFF. As DNA, the CDR3 is TGCGCCAGCAGGGGCACAGGGGGAAGGGATGAGCAGTTCTTC.

A remark on this clonotype: Given a far larger clone just one base away, this is likely a sequencing read error. This chain joins TRBV7-8 and TRBJ2-7; D not certain. The CDR3 covers 13 residues. With 1 base removed from V and 6 bases from J, the gap between germline ends came to 10 bases. CDR1 is SGHVS and CDR2 is FQNEAQ in the germline V gene. The CDR3 sequence: CASSLGGLGEQYF. As DNA, the CDR3 is TGTGCCAGCAGCTTAGGGGGATTGGGCGAGCAGTACTTC.

This clonotype came up many times. The chain recombines TRBV27 with TRBJ2-2; TRBD2 is a possible D gene (7 bases). Per germline, CDR1 MNHEY and CDR2 SMNVEV (reference sequence). The CDR3 contains 13 residues. V was cut by 8 bases and J by 7 bases, with 14 bases left in between. CDR3: CASGTRGGGELFF. The CDR3 DNA reads TGTGCCAGCGGCACAAGGGGGGGCGGGGAGCTGTTTTTT.

Remarks on this clonotype: A much larger clone differs from this one at a single base, so this may be a read error. The J gene is TRBJ2-3, the V gene TRBV7-9; tentative D call: TRBD2 (5 bases). Looked up from germline, CDR1 is SEHNR and CDR2 is FQNEAQ (reference sequence). The CDR3 extends over 12 amino acids. CDR3 DNA sequence: TGTGCCAGCAGCTTTGACGGGGATATGCAGTATTTT. It codes for CASSFDGDMQYF.

This clonotype was counted at least ten times. The gene calls are TRBV2 and TRBJ2-2, with 7 bases lining up with TRBD2. The CDR3 totals 15 residues. J lost 3 bases, V lost 6 bases, and 7 bases had no gene match. Germline V CDR1 and CDR2: SNHLY, FYNNEI. The CDR3 reads CASSQAGRYTGELFF. The DNA of the CDR3 is TGTGCCAGCAGCCAAGCGGGAAGATACACCGGGGAGCTGTTTTTT.

In its sample, this clonotype was seen many times. This chain connects TRBV12-3 or TRBV12-4 to TRBJ2-1; 13 bases align to TRBD2. V shed 4 bases and J 4 bases; nucleotides not matched to a gene: 4. The CDR3 totals 16 residues. The CDR3 here is CASSSRTSGGYNEQFF. DNA of the CDR3: TGTGCCAGCAGTTCCAGGACTAGCGGGGGTTACAATGAGCAGTTCTTC.

This clonotype was seen repeatedly, ten times or more. V gene TRBV7-2 combines with J gene TRBJ1-5, with a weak D call TRBD1 (5 bases). Trimming cost V 5 bases and J 2 bases, with 13 bases left between them. This CDR3 is 15 amino acids long. The V gene's germline CDR1 is SGHTA and CDR2 FQGNSA. The DNA for the CDR3 is TGTGCCAGCAGCCCCCAGGGACGGGGCAATCAGCCCCAGCATTTT. This sequence encodes CASSPQGRGNQPQHF.

This clonotype was seen at least ten times. The rearrangement uses TRBV28 and TRBJ2-3, with 9 bases fitting TRBD2. Per the germline V gene, CDR1 is MDHEN and CDR2 is SYDVKM. The V and J ends lost 3 bases and 0 bases, in that order; junction bases with no gene match: 13. The CDR3 has 19 amino acids. CDR3 nucleotide sequence: TGTGCCAGCAGTTTTCCGGGGACCCTAGCGGGACCTAGCACAGATACGCAGTATTTT. It is translated as CASSFPGTLAGPSTDTQYF.

The table lists this clonotype with a few counts. A read error may be the cause here, since a much bigger clone is one base away. The chain combines TRBV7-2 with TRBJ1-5, with D possibly being TRBD1 (5 bases). The CDR3 covers 15 residues. The germline V gene encodes CDR1 SGHTA and CDR2 FQGNSA. Between the trimmed V and J ends, which lost 2 bases and 0 bases, there was a span of 8 bases. The CDR3 DNA reads as TGTACCAGCAGCTTATGGGGGGGTAGCAATCAGCCCCAGCATTTT. Amino acids: CTSSLWGGSNQPQHF.

This clonotype was counted only a few times. The genes are TRBV20-1 and TRBJ2-3; 8 bases are shared with TRBD1. Germline CDR1 reads DFQATT; CDR2 reads SNEGSKA (reference sequence). This CDR3 has 14 amino acids. The J segment lost 3 bases and the V segment lost 5 bases, leaving 7 bases of the junction unmatched. CDR3 loop: CSADTGGWTDTQYF. CDR3 coding DNA: TGCAGTGCTGATACAGGGGGATGGACAGATACGCAGTATTTT.

The chain employs TRBV24-1 and TRBJ2-7, with 8 bases that match TRBD1. V shed 1 base and J 10 bases; nucleotides not matched to a gene: 14. CDR3 length equals 16 residues. Germline V CDR1 and CDR2: KGHDR, SFDVKD. In DNA, the CDR3 is TGTGCCACCAGTGATTTTGATGATCAGGGGGCCTACCTCCAGTACTTC. The encoded protein is CATSDFDDQGAYLQYF.

This clonotype was observed at least ten times. The rearrangement joins TRBV28 to TRBJ2-2; 10 bases line up with TRBD1. Germline CDR1 and CDR2: MDHEN and SYDVKM. V trimming: 3 bases; J trimming: 4 bases; junction bases outside the gene matches: 2. The CDR3 sequence is 15 residues long. CDR3 sequence reads: CASSFRDRGTGELFF. The CDR3 DNA sequence: TGTGCCAGCAGTTTCCGGGACAGGGGCACCGGGGAGCTGTTTTTT.

This clonotype was observed a few times. A much more abundant neighbour one base away suggests this may be a read error. The chain has TRBV11-2 and TRBJ1-2, with D possibly TRBD1 on 6 matching bases. Per the germline V gene, CDR1 is SGHAT and CDR2 is FQNNGV. V gave up 6 bases and J gave up 6 bases, with 23 bases separating them. The CDR3 is made up of 16 amino acids. The CDR3 sequence is CASRAIRTVFNHGYTF. The CDR3 nucleotides read TGTGCCAGCAGGGCTATTAGGACAGTCTTCAACCATGGCTACACCTTC.

The table lists this clonotype with many counts. This chain links TRBV30 with TRBJ2-7; perhaps TRBD1 as D (6 bases). Trimming took 5 bases from V and 9 from J, leaving 20 bases between them. The CDR3 contains 13 residues. The V gene's germline CDR1 is GTSNPN and CDR2 SVGIG (reference sequence). The CDR3 coding sequence is TGTGCCTGGGGCTACTCAGGGGCCCCGGGGCAGTACTTC. This codes for CAWGYSGAPGQYF.

There are many counts of this clonotype. This rearrangement joins TRBV27 to TRBJ2-1; D is perhaps TRBD1 (5 bases). The CDR3 has 13 amino acids. Germline CDR1 MNHEY, CDR2 SMNVEV (reference sequence). The V and J ends lost 5 bases and 4 bases respectively, with 9 bases between them. CDR3 in DNA: TGTGCCAGCAGTGAGCAGGGTTACAATGAGCAGTTCTTC. Translating it yields CASSEQGYNEQFF.

This clonotype was observed many times. The chain has TRBV3-1 and TRBJ1-2, with D unclear. V was clipped by 2 bases and J by 8 bases, with 9 bases between them. Per germline, CDR1 LGHDT and CDR2 YNNKEL (reference sequence). The CDR3 has 12 amino acids. The CDR3 region is CASSQMGSGYTF. In nucleotides, the CDR3 is TGTGCCAGCAGCCAAATGGGCAGCGGCTACACCTTC. Using reference TRBV3-1 and TRBJ1-2 for the parts outside the CDR3, the full variable domain is DTAVSQTPKYLVTQMGNDKSIKCEQNLGHDTMYWYKQDSKKFLKIMFSYNNKELIINETVPNRFSPKSPDKAHLNLHINSLELGDSAVYFCASSQMGSGYTFGSGTRLTVV.

Ten or more counts support this clonotype. The rearrangement links TRBV7-9 to TRBJ1-4, with TRBD1 matching over 7 bases. Germline values: CDR1 SEHNR, CDR2 FQNEAQ (reference sequence). The CDR3 has 15 amino acids. V was pared by 7 bases and J by 0 bases, with 5 bases of the junction left unmatched. CDR3 sequence (DNA): TGTGCCAGCACTGGACAGGATTCAACTAATGAAAAACTGTTTTTT. It translates to CASTGQDSTNEKLFF.

With respect to this clonotype: In this CDR3 the conserved last residue, phenylalanine or tryptophan, is missing, so a read error is likely. It is unclear where the CDR3 begins or ends on the DNA, so no DNA is shown, and the CDR3 is as TCRdb lists it. The rearrangement links TRBV5-1 to TRBJ2-1. The CDR3 spans 11 residues, counting both ends. Germline CDR1 SGHRS, CDR2 YFSETQ. The CDR3 protein is CASSLALEQLY.

This clonotype occurred many times. The J gene is TRBJ2-2, the V gene TRBV6-4, with 8 bases lining up with TRBD1. From germline, CDR1 is MRHNA and CDR2 SNTAGT. J gave up 6 bases and V 4 bases, and 10 bases lay outside the gene matches. The CDR3 consists of 16 residues. The CDR3 protein is CASSVNPQGAAGELFF. CDR3 bases: TGTGCCAGCAGTGTAAACCCGCAGGGGGCGGCCGGGGAGCTGTTTTTT.

This clonotype was recorded at least ten times. This chain joins TRBV5-8 and TRBJ2-3; D is possibly TRBD2 (5 bases). The CDR3 is made up of 14 amino acids. The germline CDR1 and CDR2 sequences are SGHTS and YDEGEE. Trimming took off 0 bases at V and 8 bases at J, with 13 bases between the two ends. CDR3 bases: TGTGCCAGCAGCTTGGTCACGGGAAGCGGTACGCAGTATTTT. Its translation: CASSLVTGSGTQYF.

Many counts were recorded for this clonotype. The chain carries TRBV20-1 and TRBJ2-7; 7 bases line up with TRBD1. V shed 5 bases and J 4 bases; nucleotides not matched to a gene: 11. Germline V gives CDR1 DFQATT, CDR2 SNEGSKA (reference sequence). This CDR3 has 14 amino acids. This CDR3 reads CSAVSGQKVYEQYF. DNA of the CDR3: TGCAGTGCTGTCTCGGGACAGAAGGTATACGAGCAGTACTTC.

This clonotype was seen many times. The rearrangement uses TRBV2 and TRBJ2-7; 7 bases match TRBD1. V lost 4 bases and J lost 2; bases outside the gene matches: 11. The germline V gene has CDR1 SNHLY and CDR2 FYNNEI. There are 16 residues in the CDR3. The DNA of the CDR3 is TGTGCCAGCAGTGGGCCCCGAGGGACAGTAACCTACGAGCAGTACTTC. Translated: CASSGPRGTVTYEQYF.

The table lists this clonotype with many counts. This chain links TRBV3-1 with TRBJ2-1; D could derive from TRBD1 or TRBD2 (5 bases each). V lost 4 bases to trimming and J lost 9 bases, with 10 bases between them. The germline V gene has CDR1 LGHDT and CDR2 YNNKEL (reference sequence). This CDR3 is built from 12 residues. CDR3 bases: TGTGCCAGCAGCCGGACGAGGGGTGAGCAGTTCTTC. This sequence encodes CASSRTRGEQFF.

The chain recombines TRBV20-1 with TRBJ1-2, with D tentatively TRBD1 (5 bases). Germline V gene lookup returns CDR1 DFQATT and CDR2 SNEGSKA (reference sequence). The CDR3 runs 14 residues. The V end was cut by 6 bases, the J end by 4 bases, with 18 bases between. The CDR3 DNA is TGCAGTGCCGACCCAATTGACGGGACCTATGGCTACACCTTC. The encoded protein is CSADPIDGTYGYTF.

About this clonotype itself: A far larger clone is a single base away, which makes a read error likely. The J gene is TRBJ2-1, the V gene TRBV6-2 or TRBV6-3; 10 bases match TRBD2. The CDR3 consists of 15 residues. Germline values: CDR1 MNHEY, CDR2 SVGEGT. DNA for the CDR3: TGTGCCAGCAGTCTACTAGCGGGATCCTACAATGAGCGGTTCTTC. It is translated as CASSLLAGSYNERFF.